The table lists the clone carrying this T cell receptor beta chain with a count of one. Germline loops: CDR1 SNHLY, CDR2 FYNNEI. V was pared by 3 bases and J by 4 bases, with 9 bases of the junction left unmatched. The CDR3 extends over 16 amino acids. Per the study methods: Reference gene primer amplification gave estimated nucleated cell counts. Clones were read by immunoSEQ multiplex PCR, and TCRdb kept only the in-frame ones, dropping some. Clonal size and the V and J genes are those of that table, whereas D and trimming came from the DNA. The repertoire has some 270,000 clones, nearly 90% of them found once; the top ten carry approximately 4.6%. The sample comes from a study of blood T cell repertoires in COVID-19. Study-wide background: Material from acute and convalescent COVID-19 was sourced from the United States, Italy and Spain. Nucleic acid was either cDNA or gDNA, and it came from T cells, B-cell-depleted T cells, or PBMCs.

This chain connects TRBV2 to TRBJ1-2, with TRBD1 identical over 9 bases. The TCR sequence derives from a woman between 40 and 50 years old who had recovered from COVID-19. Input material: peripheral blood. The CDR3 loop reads CASSENRDRVSYGYTF. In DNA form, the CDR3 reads TGTGCCAGCAGTGAGAACCGGGACAGGGTTAGCTATGGCTACACCTTC.